This T cell receptor beta chain was identified during a study of memory CD4+ T cells and cytomegalovirus serostatus. The sort gate was single viable CD3+CD4+CD8-CD45RO+ cells for memory CD4+ T cells. This clone was seen only a few times. Trimming shortened V by 8 bases and J by 4 bases, and 23 bases separated the two germline ends. Germline lookup yields CDR1 SEHNR and CDR2 FQNEAQ (reference sequence). This CDR3 is built from 16 residues. Generated by immunoSEQ multiplex PCR, the TCRdb table keeps only in-frame clones and is missing some. The data hold 75,000 to 95,000 clones, with 80% observed a single time.

This receptor was taken from an adult in good health and CMV-seronegative. The rearrangement uses TRBV7-9 and TRBJ2-5; D assignment may be TRBD1 or TRBD2 (6 bases each). The specimen sequenced was memory CD4+ T cells from blood. CDR3 protein: CASSLGVLGGRETQYF. The DNA for the CDR3 is TGTGCCAGCTCATTAGGGGTCCTCGGGGGCCGAGAGACCCAGTACTTC.